Here is one T cell receptor beta chain with its context. One junction end disagrees with the germline gene, perhaps due to a read error. Clinical history as reported by participants underpinned cohort assignment. Clones were read by immunoSEQ multiplex PCR, and TCRdb kept only the in-frame ones, dropping some. This table holds more than 300,000 clones, 70% to 90% found once. The data are from a study of blood T cell repertoires in COVID-19. The germline gives CDR1 SEHNR, CDR2 FQNEAQ (reference sequence). The CDR3 spans 18 residues. Sequences were obtained from PBMCs or T cells enriched from blood (not recorded which). The chain links TRBV7-9 to TRBJ2-5; 9 bases are a match to TRBD2. The sequence was collected from a woman under 40 who had recovered from COVID-19. CDR3 DNA: TGTGTCAGCAGCCCCGGGATCTTAGCGGGGGAGACTCGAGAGACCCAGTACTTC. Residues: CVSSPGILAGETRETQYF.